A single sample is the source of the 21 T cell receptor beta chains below, sequenced in a study of T-cell memory formation after mild COVID-19. Each CDR3 protein gets one entry after TCRdb re-called the 5' RACE reads with MiXCR. The table shows 75,000 to 95,000 distinct CDR3 sequences, with more than 13% occurring only once. The sample was PBMCs or a T cell subset sorted from them (not recorded which). These receptors came from a man aged 18 to 30 who had mild COVID-19 (a few samples of this study predate the infection). Cell type and time point are not known.

The J gene is TRBJ2-3, the V gene TRBV7-3; 10 bases match TRBD2. V shed 3 bases and J 2 bases; nucleotides not matched to a gene: 8. CDR1 and CDR2 from the germline V gene are SGHTA and FQGTGA. The CDR3 is 17 residues long. CDR3 sequence: CASSLPSGGLSTDTQYF. The CDR3 region has the DNA TGTGCCAGCAGCTTGCCTAGCGGGGGCCTCTCCACAGATACGCAGTATTTT.

This clonotype was counted between two and nine times. The chain recombines TRBV7-9 with TRBJ1-1, with 7 nucleotides matching TRBD1. CDR1 SEHNR and CDR2 FQNEAQ come from the germline V gene (reference sequence). The CDR3 covers 13 residues. Trimming removed 4 bases from V and 7 bases from J; junction bases left unmatched: 6. The CDR3 loop reads CASSSGTDREAFF. In DNA form, the CDR3 reads TGTGCCAGCAGCTCCGGGACAGACCGTGAAGCTTTCTTT.

This clonotype was seen many times. This chain uses TRBV7-2 with TRBJ2-1; 7 positions agree with TRBD2. The CDR3 covers 13 residues. Trimming cost V 5 bases and J 9 bases; bases outside gene matches: 7. CDR1 and CDR2 from the germline V gene are SGHTA and FQGNSA. The CDR3 DNA follows: TGTGCCAGCAGCCCACAACCGGGGGGTGAGCAGTTCTTC. Encoded protein: CASSPQPGGEQFF.

This clonotype has a count of ten or more. The J gene is TRBJ1-1, the V gene TRBV7-9; D is unclear. The CDR3 spans 13 residues. Germline CDR1 reads SEHNR; CDR2 reads FQNEAQ (reference sequence). The germline V and J ends were trimmed by 1 base and 1 base, with 4 bases remaining between them. The DNA for the CDR3 is TGTGCCAGCAGCTTAGGTCGGAACACTGAAGCTTTCTTT. Protein sequence: CASSLGRNTEAFF. The full variable domain, with the rest looked up from reference TRBV7-9 and TRBJ1-1, is DTGVSQNPRHKITKRGQNVTFRCDPISEHNRLYWYRQTLGQGPEFLTYFQNEAQLEKSRLLSDRFSAERPKGSFSTLEIQRTEQGDSAMYLCASSLGRNTEAFFGQGTRLTVV.

This clonotype was picked up a small number of times. The chain joins TRBV6-5 to TRBJ2-3; 10 nucleotides agree with TRBD2. The germline gives CDR1 MNHEY, CDR2 SVGAGI. There are 15 residues in the CDR3. J gave up 1 base and V 6 bases, and 4 bases lay outside the gene matches. The CDR3 sequence is CASSSGTSGTDTQYF. In nucleotides, the CDR3 is TGTGCCAGCAGCTCCGGGACTAGCGGCACAGATACGCAGTATTTT.

There are a few counts of this clonotype. V and J are TRBV6-2 or TRBV6-3 and TRBJ1-5; TRBD1 might be the D (6 bases). V lost 2 bases to trimming and J lost 11 bases, with 16 bases between them. Germline lookup yields CDR1 MNHEY and CDR2 SVGEGT. The length of the CDR3 is 14 residues. CDR3 coding DNA: TGTGCCAGCAGTTACGGGGAGGGACAATGGGCCCAGCATTTT. Translation: CASSYGEGQWAQHF.

V usage is TRBV11-1 and J usage is TRBJ1-6; 10 bases are shared with TRBD1. The CDR3 is made up of 18 amino acids. Trimming removed 4 bases from V and 10 bases from J; junction bases left unmatched: 16. Germline-derived CDR1 and CDR2 are SGHAT and FQDESV (reference sequence). CDR3 nucleotide sequence: TGTGCCAGCAGCTCAATCCCCAATATCCGGGACAGGGGATCACCCCTCCACTTT. As protein: CASSSIPNIRDRGSPLHF.

The chain uses TRBV6-2 or TRBV6-3 and TRBJ2-7; 8 bases are a match to TRBD2. Losses at the gene ends were 2 bases for V and 5 bases for J; bases not matched to a gene: 5. The germline gives CDR1 MNHEY, CDR2 SVGEGT. The CDR3 contains 14 residues. CDR3 loop: CASSYPGGAHEQYV. The CDR3, as DNA: TGTGCCAGCAGTTACCCCGGGGGGGCCCACGAGCAGTACGTC.

The rearrangement joins TRBV4-1 to TRBJ2-4; TRBD2 is a possible D gene (7 bases). V gave up 0 bases and J gave up 1 base, with 13 bases separating them. This CDR3 is built from 17 residues. Per germline, CDR1 MGHRA and CDR2 YSYEKL. The CDR3 sequence: CASSQESGGQAKNIQYF. DNA of the CDR3: TGCGCCAGCAGCCAAGAATCCGGGGGGCAGGCCAAAAACATTCAGTACTTC.

This clonotype was seen more than once but under ten times. The V gene is TRBV4-3, the J gene TRBJ1-1; TRBD1 matches at 9 bases. The CDR3 covers 14 residues. Germline values: CDR1 LGHNA, CDR2 YSLEER. V shed 3 bases, J shed 5 bases, and the junction held 4 bases outside the gene matches. CDR3: CASSHYRGQTEAFF. The CDR3 bases are TGCGCCAGCAGCCATTACAGGGGGCAAACTGAAGCTTTCTTT.

The chain employs TRBV15 and TRBJ1-3; no clear D. V lost 1 base to trimming and J lost 0 bases, with 10 bases between them. The CDR3 has 16 amino acids. Germline CDR1 is LNHNV and CDR2 is YYDKDF (reference sequence). CDR3 sequence reads: CATSRVRTGSGNTIYF. The CDR3 region has the DNA TGTGCCACCAGCAGAGTGAGGACGGGCTCTGGAAACACCATATATTTT.

This clonotype was counted a few times. The chain has TRBV7-9 and TRBJ2-5, with D possibly matching TRBD2 (5 bases). Between the trimmed V and J ends, which lost 1 base and 4 bases, there was a span of 13 bases. The germline gives CDR1 SEHNR, CDR2 FQNEAQ (reference sequence). The CDR3 covers 15 residues. The CDR3 here is CASSLVSLEGETQYF. The CDR3 nucleotides read TGTGCCAGCAGCTTAGTAAGCTTAGAGGGAGAGACCCAGTACTTC.

The genes are TRBV3-2 and TRBJ2-1; TRBD1 is taken as the D call from the table, unchecked against the DNA. TRBV3-2 is flagged as a pseudogene. The CDR3 consists of 15 residues. This CDR3 reads CASSLGTPKVSRQFF. The DNA of the CDR3 is TGTGCCAGCAGCCTGGGGACCCCGAAGGTATCGAGACAGTTCTTC.

Only a few counts were recorded for this clonotype. This rearrangement joins TRBV30 to TRBJ2-7, with D maybe TRBD2 (6 bases). CDR3 length: 11 residues. Germline V lookup: CDR1 GTSNPN, CDR2 SVGIG (reference sequence). Trimming removed 7 bases from V and 2 bases from J, with 9 bases in between. CDR3 residues: CAYRTTYEQYF. Here the CDR3 DNA reads TGTGCCTACAGGACTACCTACGAGCAGTACTTC. The full variable domain, its missing parts supplied by reference TRBV30 and TRBJ2-7, is SQTIHQWPATLVQPVGSPLSLECTVEGTSNPNLYWYRQAAGRGLQLLFYSVGIGQISSEVPQNLSASRPQDRQFILSSKKLLLSDSGFYLCAYRTTYEQYFGPGTRLTVT.

The sample holds many counts of this clonotype. The gene calls are TRBV6-5 and TRBJ2-3, with 8 positions matching TRBD1. Germline V gene sequence: CDR1 MNHEY, CDR2 SVGAGI. The CDR3 is made up of 16 amino acids. Unmatched junction bases numbered 11, after V lost 5 bases and J lost 4 bases. CDR3 sequence: CASSTLQGARPDTQYF. The DNA of the CDR3 is TGTGCCAGCAGTACCCTGCAGGGGGCGCGCCCAGATACGCAGTATTTT.

This clonotype has just a few counts. The CDR3 DNA reads as TGTGCCAGCAGAGACAGCCCTGGGGCCAACGTCCTGACTTTC. Amino acid sequence: CASRDSPGANVLTF. The gene calls are TRBV12-3 or TRBV12-4 and TRBJ2-6; possibly TRBD1 for D (5 bases). V was pared by 6 bases and J by 2 bases, with 8 bases between. The CDR3 is made up of 14 amino acids.

The rearrangement links TRBV29-1 to TRBJ1-2; 9 bases fit TRBD1. The CDR3 has 12 residues. The germline V gene encodes CDR1 SQVTM and CDR2 ANQGSEA. J lost 8 bases, V lost 4 bases, and 5 bases had no gene match. This CDR3 is CSVVGTGIGYTF. In DNA form, the CDR3 reads TGCAGCGTTGTCGGGACAGGGATAGGCTACACCTTC.

There are many counts of this clonotype. The chain recombines TRBV10-3 with TRBJ2-2; TRBD1 might be the D (6 bases). The CDR3 spans 14 residues. Trimming took 6 bases from V and 0 from J, leaving 8 bases between them. Per the germline V gene, CDR1 is ENHRY and CDR2 is SYGVKD. In DNA form, the CDR3 reads TGTGCCATCAGGGACAGCGCGAACACCGGGGAGCTGTTTTTT. Protein product: CAIRDSANTGELFF.

The rearrangement links TRBV29-1 to TRBJ2-1, with 7 positions matching TRBD1. The CDR3 covers 11 residues. The V gene's germline CDR1 is SQVTM and CDR2 ANQGSEA. Trimming at V came to 7 bases and at J to 11 bases, leaving 8 bases not matched to a gene. The CDR3 DNA sequence: TGCAGCGCCCGAGGGGGCGCGAAGCAGTTCTTC. Protein: CSARGGAKQFF.

In its sample, this clonotype was seen a few times. The CDR3 spells CASSRVRGGPQETQYF. CDR3 DNA sequence: TGTGCCAGCAGCCGGGTACGCGGGGGGCCCCAAGAGACCCAGTACTTC. The chain joins TRBV5-5 to TRBJ2-5; TRBD2 aligns across 8 bases. CDR1 and CDR2 (germline): SGHKS, YYEKEE (reference sequence). The CDR3 totals 16 residues. After removal of 4 bases from V and 1 base from J, the junction contained 9 bases not matched to a gene. Full variable domain (rest looked up from reference TRBV5-5 and TRBJ2-5): DAGVTQSPTHLIKTRGQQVTLRCSPISGHKSVSWYQQVLGQGPQFIFQYYEKEERGRGNFPDRFSARQFPNYSSELNVNALLLGDSALYLCASSRVRGGPQETQYFGPGTRLLVL.

This rearrangement joins TRBV11-3 to TRBJ2-1; TRBD2 is a possible D gene (7 bases). The germline V gene has CDR1 SGHNT and CDR2 YENEEA. With 0 bases removed from V and 2 bases from J, the gap between germline ends came to 11 bases. CDR3 length: 16 residues. As DNA, the CDR3 is TGTGCCAGCAGCTTAGATGGCGGGGGCGCCTACAATGAGCAGTTCTTC. Its protein product is CASSLDGGGAYNEQFF.